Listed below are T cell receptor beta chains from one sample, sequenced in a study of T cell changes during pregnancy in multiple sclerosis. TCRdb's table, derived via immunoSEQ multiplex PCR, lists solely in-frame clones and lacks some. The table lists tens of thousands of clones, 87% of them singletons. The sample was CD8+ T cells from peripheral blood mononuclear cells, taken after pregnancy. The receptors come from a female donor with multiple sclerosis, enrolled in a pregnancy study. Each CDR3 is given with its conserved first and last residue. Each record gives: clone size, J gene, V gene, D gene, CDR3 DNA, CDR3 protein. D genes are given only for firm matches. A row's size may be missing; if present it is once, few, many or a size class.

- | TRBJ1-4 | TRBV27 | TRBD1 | TGTGCCAGCAGTTACTCACAGGGGGAGGCTAATGAAAAACTGTTTTTT | CASSYSQGEANEKLFF
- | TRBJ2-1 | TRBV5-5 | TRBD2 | TGTGCCAGCAGCTTACTAGCGGGAGCTGCGACCTACAATGAGCAGTTCTTC | CASSLLAGAATYNEQFF
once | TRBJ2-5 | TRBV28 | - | TGTGCCAGCAAGGTTGGTACCGCGGGTGTGGAGACCCAGTACTTC | CASKVGTAGVETQYF
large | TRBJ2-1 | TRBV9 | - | TGTGCCAGCAGCGTATATCGGTGGGAGCAGTTCTTC | CASSVYRWEQFF
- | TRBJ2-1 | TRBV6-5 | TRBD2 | TGTGCCAGCAGTTACTTGGCGGGAGGCGATGAGCAGTTCTTC | CASSYLAGGDEQFF
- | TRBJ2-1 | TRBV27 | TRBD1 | TGTGCCAGCAGCCTCGGGACAGGGGGCCACAATGAGCAGTTCTTC | CASSLGTGGHNEQFF
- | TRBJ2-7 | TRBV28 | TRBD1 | TGTGCCAGCAGTCCTGCCGGGACAGGGGCCTTCGGCCAGTACTTC | CASSPAGTGAFGQYF
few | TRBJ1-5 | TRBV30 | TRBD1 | TGTGCCTGGATCGGGGAGGGACAGGGGTATCAGCCCCAGCATTTT | CAWIGEGQGYQPQHF
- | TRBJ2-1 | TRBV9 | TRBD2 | TGTGCCAGCAGCGTAGTTTTAGCGGGCGCCTACAATGAGCAGTTCTTC | CASSVVLAGAYNEQFF
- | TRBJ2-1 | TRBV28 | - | TGTGCCAGCAGTTTACTTCGACTAGATAATAATGAGCAGTTCTTC | CASSLLRLDNNEQFF
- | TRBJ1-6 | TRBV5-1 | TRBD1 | TGCGCCAGCAGCTTCGGACAGGGAGGGAATTCACCCCTCCACTTT | CASSFGQGGNSPLHF
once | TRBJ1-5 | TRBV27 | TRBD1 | TGTGCCAGCAGTCTGGACAGGAATCAGCCCCAGCATTTT | CASSLDRNQPQHF
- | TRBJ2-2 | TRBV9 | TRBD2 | TGTGCCAGCAGCGTCCCCCTCCTAGCGGGAGGGGCCGGGGAGCTGTTTTTT | CASSVPLLAGGAGELFF
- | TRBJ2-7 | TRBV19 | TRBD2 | TGTGCCAGTAGTGCGACGGGGGGGTTCTACGAGCAGTACTTC | CASSATGGFYEQYF
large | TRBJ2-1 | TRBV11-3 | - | TGTGCCAGCAGCTTAGGGTCCAGTGGCGAGCAGTTCTTC | CASSLGSSGEQFF
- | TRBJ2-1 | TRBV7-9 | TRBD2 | TGTGCCAGCGGTACTAGCGGGGGCACGCGGGAGCAGTTCTTC | CASGTSGGTREQFF
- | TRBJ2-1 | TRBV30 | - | TGTGCCTGGGGGGGACTGGCGGACAATGAGCAGTTCTTC | CAWGGLADNEQFF
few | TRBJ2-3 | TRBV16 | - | TGTGCCAGCAGCGTCACGGGAAGCACAGATACGCAGTATTTT | CASSVTGSTDTQYF
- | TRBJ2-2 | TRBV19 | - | TGTGCCAGTAGTCCACCGACCGGGGAATTCGGGGAGCTGTTTTTT | CASSPPTGEFGELFF
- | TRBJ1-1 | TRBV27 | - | TGTGCCAGCAGTTTATTTGGCGGCACTGAAGCTTTCTTT | CASSLFGGTEAFF
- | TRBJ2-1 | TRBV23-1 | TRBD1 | TGCGCCAGCAGTCGGCGGACAGGAAATTACAATGAGCAGTTCTTC | CASSRRTGNYNEQFF
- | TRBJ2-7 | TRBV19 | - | TGTGCCAGTAGTATCGGGCCCAGACAGTCCGAGCAGTACTTC | CASSIGPRQSEQYF
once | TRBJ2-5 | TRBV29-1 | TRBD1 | TGCAGCGTCGAACGTCCGGGACAGGGAGAGACCCAGTACTTC | CSVERPGQGETQYF
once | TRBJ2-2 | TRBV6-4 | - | TGTGCCAGCAGTGAGGGACATAACACCGGGGAGCTGTTTTTT | CASSEGHNTGELFF
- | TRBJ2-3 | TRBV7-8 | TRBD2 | TGTGCCAGCAGCGGACTTAGCGGGTTATCAGATACGCAGTATTTT | CASSGLSGLSDTQYF
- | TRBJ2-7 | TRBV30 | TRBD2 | TGTGCCTGGAGTCCGAAAACTAGCGGGAGGTCGGGCGAGCAGTACTTC | CAWSPKTSGRSGEQYF
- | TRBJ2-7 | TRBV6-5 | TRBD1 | TGTGCCAGCAGTTACTCGACAGGGGGCTCCTACGAGCAGTACTTC | CASSYSTGGSYEQYF
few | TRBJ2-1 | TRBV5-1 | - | TGCGCCACCAGCAGGGGGGAGGGACCCAATGAGCAGTTCTTC | CATSRGEGPNEQFF
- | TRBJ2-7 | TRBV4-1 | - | TGCGCCAGCAGCCAAGCCGGCGGACAATTTCTCTACGAGCAGTACTTC | CASSQAGGQFLYEQYF
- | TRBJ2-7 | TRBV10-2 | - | TGCGCCAGCAGTAGGGCGCAGCGGGCATACTACTACGAGCAGTACTTC | CASSRAQRAYYYEQYF
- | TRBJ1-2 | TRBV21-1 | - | TGTGCCAGCAGCCATTTTATTACAGGTAACTATGGCTACACCTTC | CASSHFITGNYGYTF